The 14 T cell receptor beta chains presented below share a single source sample, sequenced in a study of T cells after yellow fever vaccination. From the 5' RACE reads, TCRdb called clonotypes with MiXCR, one entry per CDR3 protein. The repertoire holds approximately 510,000 distinct CDR3 sequences, 21% seen once, with around 16% in the top ten. Source: PBMCs, taken more than 20 days after the first yellow fever vaccination. The receptor set was obtained from a man aged 18-30 years who received the YFV17D yellow fever vaccine.

The chain combines TRBV14 with TRBJ2-5; maybe TRBD2 (5 bases). Germline CDR1 SGHDN, CDR2 FVKESK. This CDR3 region has 14 residues. Trimming took 0 bases from V and 9 from J, leaving 14 bases between them. CDR3 nucleotide sequence: TGTGCCAGCAGCCAAGATAGACCAGCGGCTTCCCAGTACTTC. This codes for CASSQDRPAASQYF.

A note on this clonotype: One end of the junction is discordant with germline, which a read error may explain. The V call is TRBV10-3, the J call TRBJ1-2; the match to TRBD1 covers 9 bases. The CDR3 consists of 13 residues. Germline values: CDR1 ENHRY, CDR2 SYGVKD. In DNA form, the CDR3 reads TGTGCCACGACACAGGGGGCTAACTATGGCTTCACCTTC. Amino acids: CATTQGANYGFTF.

The chain links TRBV13 to TRBJ1-3; a weak D match, TRBD1 (5 bases). CDR1 is PRHDT and CDR2 is FYEKMQ in the germline V gene (reference sequence). V lost 4 bases and J lost 0, with 10 bases in between. The CDR3 sequence is 15 residues long. The CDR3 loop is CASSWEGSSGNTIYF. The CDR3 DNA reads TGTGCCAGCAGCTGGGAGGGGAGCTCTGGAAACACCATATATTTT.

The chain is built from TRBV9 and TRBJ2-3; 12 nucleotides agree with TRBD1. The junction had 7 bases not matched to a gene; V was cut back by 4 bases and J by 4 bases. Per the germline V gene, CDR1 is SGDLS and CDR2 is YYNGEE. The CDR3 contains 16 residues. The CDR3 nucleotides are TGTGCCAGCAGCCTCCGGGACAGGGGGCTCGCAGATACGCAGTATTTT. It specifies CASSLRDRGLADTQYF.

This clonotype occurred a few times. The chain employs TRBV5-1 and TRBJ1-5; no definite D call. Germline V gene sequence: CDR1 SGHRS, CDR2 YFSETQ. V was shortened by 4 bases and J by 6 bases, with 11 bases between the two germline ends. The CDR3 loop spans 13 amino acids. The CDR3: CASSTDGGQPQHF. The DNA for the CDR3 is TGCGCCAGCAGCACGGACGGAGGTCAGCCCCAGCATTTT.

V gene TRBV9 combines with J gene TRBJ2-2; TRBD2 aligns across 9 bases. Trimming took 3 bases from V and 5 from J; bases not matched to a gene: 14. The CDR3 extends over 18 amino acids. Per germline, CDR1 SGDLS and CDR2 YYNGEE. The chain's CDR3 is CASSAISGGTSPTGELFF. Here the CDR3 DNA reads TGTGCCAGCAGCGCTATCTCTGGGGGGACTAGCCCTACCGGGGAGCTGTTTTTT.

Points on this clonotype: It is likely a read error, because the conserved phenylalanine at the end of the CDR3 is missing. The V gene is TRBV12-3 or TRBV12-4, the J gene TRBJ2-5; D is possibly TRBD2 (7 bases). This CDR3 has 13 amino acids. Trimming took 8 bases from V and 5 from J, leaving 15 bases between them. CDR3 sequence: CASGIQGGETQYL. As DNA, the CDR3 is TGTGCCAGCGGGATACAGGGAGGGGAGACCCAGTACCTC.

This clonotype was seen repeatedly, ten times or more. This sequence joins TRBV3-1 and TRBJ1-6; D possibly corresponds to TRBD1 (5 bases). CDR1 and CDR2 from the germline V gene are LGHDT and YNNKEL (reference sequence). The CDR3 runs 14 residues. Deletions cut 5 bases from V and 7 bases from J, with 12 bases between. Here the CDR3 DNA reads TGTGCCAGCAGCAGCCGGGACGGGAATTCACCCCTCCACTTT. Translation gives CASSSRDGNSPLHF.

This chain's CDR3 is CASSLAEYPAVMNTEAFF. CDR3 DNA: TGCGCCAGCAGCTTGGCCGAGTATCCGGCAGTCATGAACACTGAAGCTTTCTTT. V and J are TRBV5-1 and TRBJ1-1; no clear D gene. V was cut by 0 bases and J by 0 bases, with 18 bases left in between. CDR1 SGHRS and CDR2 YFSETQ come from the germline V gene. The CDR3 is 18 amino acids.

This chain's CDR3 is CASSSTRGGSGNSPLHF. CDR3 DNA sequence: TGTGCCAGCAGCTCCACCCGAGGGGGATCAGGGAATTCACCCCTCCACTTT. V is TRBV7-9 and J is TRBJ1-6, with D possibly TRBD1 on 6 matching bases. V lost 4 bases to trimming and J lost 7 bases, with 20 bases between them. Germline values: CDR1 SEHNR, CDR2 FQNEAQ (reference sequence). This CDR3 has 17 amino acids.

This clonotype was seen a handful of times. The chain recombines TRBV29-1 with TRBJ1-2; 8 bases are shared with TRBD1. CDR1 is SQVTM, CDR2 ANQGSEA, per germline. The trim removed 3 bases at V and 4 bases at J, leaving 4 bases unmatched. The CDR3 is 13 amino acids. This CDR3 reads CSVDSGQGYGYTF. CDR3 nucleotides: TGCAGCGTTGATTCTGGACAGGGCTATGGCTACACCTTC.

The chain is built from TRBV7-2 and TRBJ1-5; D remains ambiguous. There are 13 residues in the CDR3. V was trimmed by 6 bases and J by 5 bases, leaving 11 bases between them. Germline CDR1 is SGHTA and CDR2 is FQGNSA. The CDR3 nucleotides are TGTGCCAGCAGACCCCCCGGGGATCAGCCCCAGCATTTT. Its translation is CASRPPGDQPQHF.

Here the CDR3 reads CASSSPSGGAPDTQYF. CDR3 nucleotide sequence: TGTGCCAGCAGTTCCCCCAGCGGGGGGGCCCCAGATACGCAGTATTTT. This chain joins TRBV12-3 or TRBV12-4 and TRBJ2-3, with TRBD2 identical over 10 bases. The V gene end was trimmed by 4 bases and the J gene end by 4 bases; junction bases not matched to a gene: 8. The CDR3 length is 16 residues.

This clonotype was counted between two and nine times. The chain joins TRBV7-9 to TRBJ2-5; D is possibly TRBD2 (6 bases). CDR1 is SEHNR and CDR2 is FQNEAQ in the germline V gene (reference sequence). V lost 5 bases to trimming and J lost 2 bases, with 15 bases between them. The CDR3 consists of 15 residues. CDR3 in amino acids: CASSHNGGTQETQYF. CDR3 DNA: TGTGCCAGCAGCCACAACGGGGGAACTCAAGAGACCCAGTACTTC.